The rows below give T cell receptor beta chains drawn from one sample of a study of cytomegalovirus exposure and HLA in healthy donors. Clones were read by immunoSEQ multiplex PCR, and TCRdb kept only the in-frame ones, dropping some. Here the sample spans about 240,000 clones, approximately 87% being singletons. The specimen sequenced was PBMCs. The origin of the receptors is a young man in good health and CMV-seronegative. Both conserved end residues are part of each CDR3. Each record gives: CDR3 protein, J gene, V gene, clone size. Size tells how often a clone was seen (once, few, many) or the class of an expanded clone, and some rows leave it out.

cdr3_aa: CALKRDGSTDTQYF
j_call: TRBJ2-3
v_call: TRBV10-2
clone_size: few

cdr3_aa: CASSFVSSGANEQFF
j_call: TRBJ2-1
v_call: TRBV27
clone_size: once

cdr3_aa: CASSLTASGTYEQYF
j_call: TRBJ2-7
v_call: TRBV27
clone_size: once

cdr3_aa: CASSPRQGGDNEQFF
j_call: TRBJ2-1
v_call: TRBV11-3
clone_size: NA

cdr3_aa: CASSSPAGGSHEQYF
j_call: TRBJ2-7
v_call: TRBV28
clone_size: once

cdr3_aa: CASSQDLGREVEQYF
j_call: TRBJ2-7
v_call: TRBV4-3
clone_size: NA

cdr3_aa: CASSISGDYEQYF
j_call: TRBJ2-7
v_call: TRBV19
clone_size: NA

cdr3_aa: CASSPMTAPANYGYTF
j_call: TRBJ1-2
v_call: TRBV5-4
clone_size: NA

cdr3_aa: CASSPGQGKEKLFF
j_call: TRBJ1-4
v_call: TRBV6-5
clone_size: NA

cdr3_aa: CASSRDRGPKLFF
j_call: TRBJ1-4
v_call: TRBV6-1
clone_size: NA

cdr3_aa: CASSETGEDTGELFF
j_call: TRBJ2-2
v_call: TRBV25-1
clone_size: few

cdr3_aa: CASRFRGTSGGTTDTQYF
j_call: TRBJ2-3
v_call: TRBV7-8
clone_size: NA

cdr3_aa: CASSFGSRADTQYF
j_call: TRBJ2-3
v_call: TRBV5-6
clone_size: once

cdr3_aa: CASSIVRGGNNQPQHF
j_call: TRBJ1-5
v_call: TRBV19
clone_size: NA

cdr3_aa: CASSVNEGLAGVYNEQFF
j_call: TRBJ2-1
v_call: TRBV9
clone_size: NA

cdr3_aa: CAIRGGLAGGEEQFF
j_call: TRBJ2-1
v_call: TRBV10-3
clone_size: NA

cdr3_aa: CASSVGPRDKNYGYTF
j_call: TRBJ1-2
v_call: TRBV9
clone_size: NA

cdr3_aa: CASSRDTGYTF
j_call: TRBJ1-2
v_call: TRBV7-9
clone_size: NA

cdr3_aa: CSARTSDEQFF
j_call: TRBJ2-1
v_call: TRBV20-1
clone_size: NA